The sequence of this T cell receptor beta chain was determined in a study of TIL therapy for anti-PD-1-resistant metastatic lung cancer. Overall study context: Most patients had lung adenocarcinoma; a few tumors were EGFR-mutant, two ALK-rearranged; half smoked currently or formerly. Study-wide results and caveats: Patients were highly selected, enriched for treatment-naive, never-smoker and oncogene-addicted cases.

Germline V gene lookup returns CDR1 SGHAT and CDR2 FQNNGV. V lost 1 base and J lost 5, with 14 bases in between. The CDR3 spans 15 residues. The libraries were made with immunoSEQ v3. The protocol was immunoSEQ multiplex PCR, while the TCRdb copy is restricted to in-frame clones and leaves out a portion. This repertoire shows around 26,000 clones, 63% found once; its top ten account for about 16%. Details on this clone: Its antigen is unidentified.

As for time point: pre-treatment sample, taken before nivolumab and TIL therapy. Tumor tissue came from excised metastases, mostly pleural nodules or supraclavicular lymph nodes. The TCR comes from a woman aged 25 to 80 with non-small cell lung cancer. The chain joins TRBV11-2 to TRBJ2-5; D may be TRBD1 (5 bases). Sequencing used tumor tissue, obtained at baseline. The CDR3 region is CASSLGVQDLETQYF. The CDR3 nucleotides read TGTGCCAGCAGCTTAGGCGTACAGGATCTTGAGACCCAGTACTTC.